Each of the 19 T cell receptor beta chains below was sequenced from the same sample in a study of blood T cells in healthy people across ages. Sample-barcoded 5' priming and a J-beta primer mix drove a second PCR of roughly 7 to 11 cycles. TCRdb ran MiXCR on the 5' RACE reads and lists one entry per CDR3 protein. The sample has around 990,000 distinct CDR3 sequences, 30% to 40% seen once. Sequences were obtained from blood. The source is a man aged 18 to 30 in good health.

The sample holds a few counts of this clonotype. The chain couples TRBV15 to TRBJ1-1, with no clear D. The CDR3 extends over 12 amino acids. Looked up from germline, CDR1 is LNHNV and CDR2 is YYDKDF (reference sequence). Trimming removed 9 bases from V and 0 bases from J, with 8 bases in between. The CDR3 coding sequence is TGTGCCACGGGGAGAGTGAACACTGAAGCTTTCTTT. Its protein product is CATGRVNTEAFF.

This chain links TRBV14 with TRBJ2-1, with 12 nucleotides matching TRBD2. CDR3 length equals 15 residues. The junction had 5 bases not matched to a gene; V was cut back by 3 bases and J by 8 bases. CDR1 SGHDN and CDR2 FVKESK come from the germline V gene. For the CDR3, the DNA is TGTGCCAGCAGCCATCCTAGCGGGGGGGGCGATGAGCAGTTCTTC. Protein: CASSHPSGGGDEQFF.

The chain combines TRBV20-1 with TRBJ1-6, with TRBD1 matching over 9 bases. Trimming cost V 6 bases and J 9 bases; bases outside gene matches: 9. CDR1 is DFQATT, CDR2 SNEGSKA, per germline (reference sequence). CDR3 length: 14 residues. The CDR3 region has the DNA TGCAGTGCACCCCGGACAGGGGAGCGTTCACCCCTCCACTTT. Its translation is CSAPRTGERSPLHF.

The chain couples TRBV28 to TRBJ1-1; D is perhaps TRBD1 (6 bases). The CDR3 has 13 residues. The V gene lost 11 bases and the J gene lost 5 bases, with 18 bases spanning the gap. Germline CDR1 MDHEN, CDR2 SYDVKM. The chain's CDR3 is CAHSGGGRTEAFF. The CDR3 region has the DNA TGTGCCCACTCCGGAGGGGGGAGGACTGAAGCTTTCTTT.

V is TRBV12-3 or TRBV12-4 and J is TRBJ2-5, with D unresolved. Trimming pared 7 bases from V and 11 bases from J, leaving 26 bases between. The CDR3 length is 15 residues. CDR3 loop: CASTLSRAHYNGQYF. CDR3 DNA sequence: TGTGCCAGCACCTTGTCCAGAGCACACTACAATGGGCAGTACTTC.

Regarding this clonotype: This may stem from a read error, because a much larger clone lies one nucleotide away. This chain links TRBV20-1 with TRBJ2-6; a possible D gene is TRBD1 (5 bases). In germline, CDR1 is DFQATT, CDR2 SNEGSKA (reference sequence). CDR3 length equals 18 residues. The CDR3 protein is CSARDRADSISGADVLTF. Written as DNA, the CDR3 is TGCAGTGCTAGAGATCGGGCAGACTCTATCTCTGGGGCCGACGTCCTGACTTTC.

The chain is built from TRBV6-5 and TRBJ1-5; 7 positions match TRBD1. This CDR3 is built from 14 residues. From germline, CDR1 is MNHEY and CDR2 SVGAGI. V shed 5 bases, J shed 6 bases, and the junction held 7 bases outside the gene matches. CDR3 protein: CASSDDRARQPQHF. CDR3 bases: TGTGCCAGCAGTGACGACAGGGCCCGTCAGCCCCAGCATTTT.

CDR3: CASSVRAAMAGYTF. CDR3 nucleotide sequence: TGTGCCAGCAGTGTGAGGGCAGCCATGGCCGGCTACACCTTC. The rearrangement joins TRBV2 to TRBJ1-2; no clear D gene. The V gene's germline CDR1 is SNHLY and CDR2 FYNNEI. The CDR3 spans 14 residues. V shed 4 bases and J shed 8 bases, with 17 bases lying between them.

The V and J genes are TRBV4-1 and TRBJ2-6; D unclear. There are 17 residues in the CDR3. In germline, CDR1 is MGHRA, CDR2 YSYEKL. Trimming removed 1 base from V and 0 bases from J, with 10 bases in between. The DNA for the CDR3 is TGCGCCAGCAGCCAAGTAGGGATTAGCTCTGGGGCCAACGTCCTGACTTTC. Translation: CASSQVGISSGANVLTF.

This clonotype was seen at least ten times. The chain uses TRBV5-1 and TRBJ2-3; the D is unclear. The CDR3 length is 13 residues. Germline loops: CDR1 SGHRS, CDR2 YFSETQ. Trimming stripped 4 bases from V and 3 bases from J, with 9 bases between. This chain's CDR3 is CASSATATDTQYF. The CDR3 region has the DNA TGCGCCAGCAGCGCGACCGCGACAGATACGCAGTATTTT.

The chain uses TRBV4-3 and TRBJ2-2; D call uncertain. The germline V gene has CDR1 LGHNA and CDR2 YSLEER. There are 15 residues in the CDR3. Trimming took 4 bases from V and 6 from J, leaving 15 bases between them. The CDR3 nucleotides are TGCGCCAGCAGCCCTCCCTCTGGCGGAGCCGGGGAGCTGTTTTTT. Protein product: CASSPPSGGAGELFF.

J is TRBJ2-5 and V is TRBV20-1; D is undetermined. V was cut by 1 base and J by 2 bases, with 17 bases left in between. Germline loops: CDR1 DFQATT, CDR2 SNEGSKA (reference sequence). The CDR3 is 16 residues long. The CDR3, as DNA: TGCAGTGCTAGAGTCCCGAGCGTGGGCTTTCAAGAGACCCAGTACTTC. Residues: CSARVPSVGFQETQYF.

The CDR3 nucleotides are TGTGCCAGCTCGCCTCCTGTCCTGGATACGCAGTATTTT. Translating it yields CASSPPVLDTQYF. The rearrangement joins TRBV18 to TRBJ2-3; D is unclear. V lost 6 bases and J lost 6, with 13 bases in between. The CDR3 is made up of 13 amino acids. Germline lookup yields CDR1 KGHSH and CDR2 LQKENI.

CDR3 sequence: CSANPGQGKPNEQYF. CDR3 nucleotide sequence: TGCAGCGCCAATCCCGGACAGGGAAAGCCCAATGAGCAGTACTTC. The J gene is TRBJ2-4, the V gene TRBV20-1; the match to TRBD1 covers 8 bases. In germline, CDR1 is DFQATT, CDR2 SNEGSKA (reference sequence). CDR3 length: 15 amino acids.

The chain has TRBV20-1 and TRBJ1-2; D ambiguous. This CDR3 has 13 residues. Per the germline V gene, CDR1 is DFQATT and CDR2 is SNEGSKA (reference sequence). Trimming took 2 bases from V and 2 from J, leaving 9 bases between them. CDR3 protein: CSARRFGNYGYTF. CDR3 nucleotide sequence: TGCAGTGCTAGAAGGTTCGGGAACTATGGCTACACCTTC.

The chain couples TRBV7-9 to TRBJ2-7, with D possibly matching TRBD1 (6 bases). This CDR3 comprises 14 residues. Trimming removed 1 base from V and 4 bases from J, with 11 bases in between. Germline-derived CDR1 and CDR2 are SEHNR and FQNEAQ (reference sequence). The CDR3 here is CASSLGTDIYEQYF. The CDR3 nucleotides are TGTGCCAGCAGCTTAGGGACAGATATATACGAGCAGTACTTC.

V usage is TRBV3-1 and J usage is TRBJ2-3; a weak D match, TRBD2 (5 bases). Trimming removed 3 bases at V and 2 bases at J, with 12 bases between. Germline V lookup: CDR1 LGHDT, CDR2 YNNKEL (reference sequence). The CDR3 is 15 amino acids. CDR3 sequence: CASSHLRVSTDTQYF. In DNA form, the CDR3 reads TGTGCCAGCAGCCATCTGCGGGTCTCCACAGATACGCAGTATTTT.

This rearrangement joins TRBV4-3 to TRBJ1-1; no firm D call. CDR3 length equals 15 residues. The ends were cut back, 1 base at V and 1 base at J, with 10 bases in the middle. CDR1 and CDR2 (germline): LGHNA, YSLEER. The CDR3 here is CASSQVPRQNTEAFF. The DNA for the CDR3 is TGCGCCAGCAGCCAAGTGCCGAGACAGAACACTGAAGCTTTCTTT.

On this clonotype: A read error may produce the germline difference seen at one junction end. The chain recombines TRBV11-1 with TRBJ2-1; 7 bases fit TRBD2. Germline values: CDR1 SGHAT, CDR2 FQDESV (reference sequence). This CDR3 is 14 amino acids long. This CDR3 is CASSLGDYYHEQFF. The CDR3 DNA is TGTGCCAGCAGCTTAGGGGACTACTACCATGAGCAGTTCTTC.